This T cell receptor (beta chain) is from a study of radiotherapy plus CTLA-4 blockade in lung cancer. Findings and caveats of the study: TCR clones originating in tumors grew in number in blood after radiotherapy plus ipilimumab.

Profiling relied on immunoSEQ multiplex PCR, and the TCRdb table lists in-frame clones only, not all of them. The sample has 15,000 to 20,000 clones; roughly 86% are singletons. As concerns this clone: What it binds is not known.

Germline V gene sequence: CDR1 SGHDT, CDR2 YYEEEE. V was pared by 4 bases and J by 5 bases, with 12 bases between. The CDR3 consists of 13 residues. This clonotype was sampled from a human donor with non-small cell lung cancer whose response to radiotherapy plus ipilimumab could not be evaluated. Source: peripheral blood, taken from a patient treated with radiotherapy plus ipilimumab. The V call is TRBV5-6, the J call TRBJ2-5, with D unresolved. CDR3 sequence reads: CASSLVGWETQYF. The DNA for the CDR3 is TGTGCCAGCAGCCTAGTCGGTTGGGAGACCCAGTACTTC. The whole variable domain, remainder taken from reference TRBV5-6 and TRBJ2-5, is DAGVTQSPTHLIKTRGQQVTLRCSPKSGHDTVSWYQQALGQGPQFIFQYYEEEERQRGNFPDRFSGHQFPNYSSELNVNALLLGDSALYLCASSLVGWETQYFGPGTRLLVL.